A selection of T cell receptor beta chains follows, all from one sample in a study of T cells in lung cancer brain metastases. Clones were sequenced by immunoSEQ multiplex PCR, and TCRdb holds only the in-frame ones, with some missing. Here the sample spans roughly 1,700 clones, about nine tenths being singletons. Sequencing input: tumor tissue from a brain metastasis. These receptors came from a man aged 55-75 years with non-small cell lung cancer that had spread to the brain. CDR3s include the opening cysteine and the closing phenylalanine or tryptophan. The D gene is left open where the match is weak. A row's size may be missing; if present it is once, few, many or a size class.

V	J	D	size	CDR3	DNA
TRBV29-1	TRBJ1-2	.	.	CSVDPGGRANGYTF	TGCAGCGTTGATCCGGGGGGCAGGGCTAATGGCTACACCTTC
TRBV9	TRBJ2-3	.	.	CASSETDTQYF	TGTGCCAGCAGCGAAACAGATACGCAGTATTTT
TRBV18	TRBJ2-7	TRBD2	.	CASSPRGGDEQYF	TGTGCCAGCTCACCGCGGGGGGGTGACGAGCAGTACTTC
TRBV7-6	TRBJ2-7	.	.	CASSLEAGHASYEQYF	TGTGCCAGCAGCTTAGAAGCCGGACACGCGAGCTACGAGCAGTACTTC
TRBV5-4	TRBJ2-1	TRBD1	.	CASSSRQGLGNEQFF	TGTGCCAGCAGTTCAAGACAGGGTCTCGGTAATGAGCAGTTCTTC
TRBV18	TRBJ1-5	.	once	CASSPGTASSNQPQHF	TGTGCCAGCTCACCAGGGACGGCATCAAGCAATCAGCCCCAGCATTTT
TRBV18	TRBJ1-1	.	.	CASSQGQNTEAFF	TGTGCCAGCTCACAGGGACAGAACACTGAAGCTTTCTTT
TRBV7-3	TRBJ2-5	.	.	CASSLSLGETQYF	TGTGCCAGCAGCTTATCGTTGGGAGAGACCCAGTACTTC
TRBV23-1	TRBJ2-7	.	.	CASSRERTDSYEQYF	TGCGCCAGCAGTCGGGAGAGGACGGACTCCTACGAGCAGTACTTC
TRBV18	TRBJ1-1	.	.	CASSSAGGAGTEAFF	TGTGCCAGCTCAAGTGCGGGGGGGGCGGGCACTGAAGCTTTCTTT
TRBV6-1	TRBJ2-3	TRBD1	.	CASSPPRTGQDTQYF	TGTGCCAGCAGTCCCCCGAGGACAGGGCAAGATACGCAGTATTTT
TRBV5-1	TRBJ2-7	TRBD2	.	CASSLAGGTTSGRTSEQYF	TGCGCCAGCAGCTTGGCCGGCGGGACGACTAGCGGGAGGACAAGCGAGCAGTACTTC
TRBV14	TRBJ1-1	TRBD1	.	CASRPTGGNTEAFF	TGTGCCAGCAGACCGACAGGGGGGAACACTGAAGCTTTCTTT
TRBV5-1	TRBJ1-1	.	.	CASSLRGETNTEAFF	TGCGCCAGCAGCTTGAGGGGGGAAACGAACACTGAAGCTTTCTTT
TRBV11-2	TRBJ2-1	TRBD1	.	CASSNEGQAYNEQFF	TGTGCCAGCAGCAATGAGGGACAGGCTTACAATGAGCAGTTCTTC
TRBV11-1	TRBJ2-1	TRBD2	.	CASSFQREYNEQFF	TGTGCCAGCAGCTTCCAGCGGGAATACAATGAGCAGTTCTTC
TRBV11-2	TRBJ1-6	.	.	CASSIGQSSYNSPLHF	TGTGCCAGCAGCATTGGACAGAGCTCCTATAATTCACCCCTCCACTTT
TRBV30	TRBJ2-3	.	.	CAWKAGRNTDTQYF	TGTGCCTGGAAGGCGGGGAGGAACACAGATACGCAGTATTTT
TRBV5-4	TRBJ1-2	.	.	CASSWVGNPRGYTF	TGTGCCAGCAGCTGGGTAGGGAACCCACGGGGCTACACCTTC
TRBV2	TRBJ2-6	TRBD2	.	CASSGLAGGTGANVLTF	TGTGCCAGCAGTGGACTAGCGGGAGGAACTGGGGCCAACGTCCTGACTTTC
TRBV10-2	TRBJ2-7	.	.	CASGTSASYEQYF	TGCGCCAGCGGGACATCTGCCTCCTACGAGCAGTACTTC
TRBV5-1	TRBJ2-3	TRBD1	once	CASSLLHRGASRDTQYF	TGCGCCAGCAGCCTTTTACACAGGGGCGCTAGTAGAGATACGCAGTATTTT
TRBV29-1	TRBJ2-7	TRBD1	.	CSVGGQAAYEQYF	TGCAGCGTTGGGGGACAGGCCGCCTACGAGCAGTACTTC
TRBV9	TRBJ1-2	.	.	CASSDSNINYGYTF	TGTGCCAGCTCCGACTCAAACATTAACTATGGCTACACCTTC
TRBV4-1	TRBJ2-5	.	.	CASSQAHPSAKEQYF	TGCGCCAGCAGCCAAGCCCATCCCTCCGCGAAGGAGCAGTACTTC